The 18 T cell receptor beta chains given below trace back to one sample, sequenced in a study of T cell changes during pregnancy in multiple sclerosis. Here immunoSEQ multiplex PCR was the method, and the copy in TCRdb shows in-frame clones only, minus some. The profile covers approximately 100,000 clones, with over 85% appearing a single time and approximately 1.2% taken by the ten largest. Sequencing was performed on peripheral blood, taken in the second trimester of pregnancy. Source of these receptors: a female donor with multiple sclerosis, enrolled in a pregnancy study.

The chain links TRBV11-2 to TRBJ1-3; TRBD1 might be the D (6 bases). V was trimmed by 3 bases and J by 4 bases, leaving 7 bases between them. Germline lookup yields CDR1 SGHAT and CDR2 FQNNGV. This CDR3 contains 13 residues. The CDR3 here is CASSLGAGNTIYF. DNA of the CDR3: TGTGCCAGCAGCTTGGGGGCGGGAAACACCATATATTTT.

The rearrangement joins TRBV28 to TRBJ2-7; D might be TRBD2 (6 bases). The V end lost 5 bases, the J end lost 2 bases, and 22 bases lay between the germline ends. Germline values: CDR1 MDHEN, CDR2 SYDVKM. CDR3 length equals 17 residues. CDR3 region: CASSIPPGSGVPYEQYF. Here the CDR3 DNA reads TGTGCCAGCAGTATCCCGCCGGGTAGCGGAGTCCCCTACGAGCAGTACTTC.

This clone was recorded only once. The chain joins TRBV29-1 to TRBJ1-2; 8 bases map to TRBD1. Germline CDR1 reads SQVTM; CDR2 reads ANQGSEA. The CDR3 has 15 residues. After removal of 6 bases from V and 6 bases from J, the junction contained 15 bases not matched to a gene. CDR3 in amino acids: CSVDRTGQVGDGYTF. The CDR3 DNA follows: TGCAGCGTAGACCGAACGGGACAGGTGGGGGATGGCTACACCTTC.

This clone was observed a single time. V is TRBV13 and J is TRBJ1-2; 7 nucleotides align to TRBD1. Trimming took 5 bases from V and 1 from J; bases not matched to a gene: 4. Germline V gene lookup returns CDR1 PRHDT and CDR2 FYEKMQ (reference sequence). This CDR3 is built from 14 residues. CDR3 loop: CASSIRQGNYGYTF. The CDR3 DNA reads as TGTGCCAGCAGCATACGACAGGGTAACTATGGCTACACCTTC.

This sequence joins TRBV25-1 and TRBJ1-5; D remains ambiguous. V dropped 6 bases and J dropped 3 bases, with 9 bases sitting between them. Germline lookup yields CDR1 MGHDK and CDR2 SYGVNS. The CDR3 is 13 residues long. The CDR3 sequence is CASSVRNNQPQHF. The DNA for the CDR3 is TGTGCCAGCAGCGTGCGAAACAATCAGCCCCAGCATTTT.

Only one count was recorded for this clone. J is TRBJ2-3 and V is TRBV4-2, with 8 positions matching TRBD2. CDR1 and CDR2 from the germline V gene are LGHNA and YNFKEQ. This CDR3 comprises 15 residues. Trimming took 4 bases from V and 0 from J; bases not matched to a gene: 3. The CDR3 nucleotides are TGTGCCAGCAGCCGATCTAGCGGGAGCACAGATACGCAGTATTTT. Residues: CASSRSSGSTDTQYF.

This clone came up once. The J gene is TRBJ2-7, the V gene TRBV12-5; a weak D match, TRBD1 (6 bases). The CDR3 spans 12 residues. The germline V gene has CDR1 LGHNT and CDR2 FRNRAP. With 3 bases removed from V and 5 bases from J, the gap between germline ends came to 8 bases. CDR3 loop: CASGFGGDEQYF. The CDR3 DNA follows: TGTGCTAGTGGTTTTGGGGGCGACGAGCAGTACTTC.

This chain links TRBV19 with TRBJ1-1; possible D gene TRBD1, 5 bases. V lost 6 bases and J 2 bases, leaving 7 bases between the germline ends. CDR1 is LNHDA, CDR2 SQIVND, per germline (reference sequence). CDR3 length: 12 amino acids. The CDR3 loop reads CASRGANTEAFF. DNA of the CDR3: TGTGCCAGTAGAGGGGCAAACACTGAAGCTTTCTTT.

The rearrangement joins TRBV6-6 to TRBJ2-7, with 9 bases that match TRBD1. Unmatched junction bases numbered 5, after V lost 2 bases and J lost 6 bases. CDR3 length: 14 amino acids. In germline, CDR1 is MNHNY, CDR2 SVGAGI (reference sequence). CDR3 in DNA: TGTGCCAGCAGTTACGCGGGACAGGGTAGCGAGCAGTACTTC. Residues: CASSYAGQGSEQYF.

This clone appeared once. The CDR3 DNA reads TGTGCCAGCAGGTTACAGGGGGCCGGGCAGCCCCAGCATTTT. Its protein product is CASRLQGAGQPQHF. V and J are TRBV27 and TRBJ1-5; 9 bases are a match to TRBD1. Germline V gene sequence: CDR1 MNHEY, CDR2 SMNVEV (reference sequence). After removal of 6 bases from V and 7 bases from J, the junction contained 7 bases not matched to a gene. The CDR3 runs to 14 residues.

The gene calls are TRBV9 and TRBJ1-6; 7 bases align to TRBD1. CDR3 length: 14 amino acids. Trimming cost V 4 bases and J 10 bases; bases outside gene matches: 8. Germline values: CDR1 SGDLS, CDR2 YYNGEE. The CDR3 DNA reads TGTGCCAGCAGCCCCTCCCCGGACAGGTCACCCCTCCACTTT. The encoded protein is CASSPSPDRSPLHF.

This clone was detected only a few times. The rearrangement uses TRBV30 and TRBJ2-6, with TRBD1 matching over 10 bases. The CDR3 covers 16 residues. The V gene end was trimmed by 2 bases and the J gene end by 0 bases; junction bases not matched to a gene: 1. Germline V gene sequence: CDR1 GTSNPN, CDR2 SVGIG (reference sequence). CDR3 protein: CAWSRTGGSGANVLTF. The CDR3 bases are TGTGCCTGGAGTAGGACAGGGGGCTCTGGGGCCAACGTCCTGACTTTC.

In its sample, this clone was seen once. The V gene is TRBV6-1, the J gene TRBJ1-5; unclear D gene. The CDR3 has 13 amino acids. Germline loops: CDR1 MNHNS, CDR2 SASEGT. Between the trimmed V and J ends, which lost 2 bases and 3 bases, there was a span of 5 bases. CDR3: CASSEIYNQPQHF. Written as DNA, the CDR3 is TGTGCCAGCAGTGAAATCTACAATCAGCCCCAGCATTTT.

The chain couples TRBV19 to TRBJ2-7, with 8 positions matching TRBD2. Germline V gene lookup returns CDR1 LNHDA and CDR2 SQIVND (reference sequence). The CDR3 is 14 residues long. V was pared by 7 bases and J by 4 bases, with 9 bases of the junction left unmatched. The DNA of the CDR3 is TGTGCCAGTACCCCAAGCGGGGGACCTTACGAGCAGTACTTC. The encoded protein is CASTPSGGPYEQYF.

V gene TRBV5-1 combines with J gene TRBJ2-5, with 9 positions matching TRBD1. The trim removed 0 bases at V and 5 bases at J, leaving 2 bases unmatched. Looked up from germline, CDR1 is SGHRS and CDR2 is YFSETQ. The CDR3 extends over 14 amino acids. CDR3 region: CASSLGTGVETQYF. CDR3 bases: TGCGCCAGCAGCTTGGGGACAGGGGTCGAGACCCAGTACTTC.

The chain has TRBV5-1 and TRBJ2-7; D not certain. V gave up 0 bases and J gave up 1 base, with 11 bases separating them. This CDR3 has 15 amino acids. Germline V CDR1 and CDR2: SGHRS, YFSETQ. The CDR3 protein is CASSLGVTGSYEQYF. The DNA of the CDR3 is TGCGCCAGCAGCTTGGGGGTGACTGGATCCTACGAGCAGTACTTC.

The CDR3 nucleotides are TGTGCCAGCAGCCCCAAAACCGGGACAACCTACGAGCAGTACTTC. This translates into CASSPKTGTTYEQYF. This chain connects TRBV5-4 to TRBJ2-7; perhaps TRBD1 as D (6 bases). V shed 4 bases and J shed 2 bases, with 16 bases lying between them. Germline V CDR1 and CDR2: SGHNT, YYREEE (reference sequence). This CDR3 spans 15 amino acids.

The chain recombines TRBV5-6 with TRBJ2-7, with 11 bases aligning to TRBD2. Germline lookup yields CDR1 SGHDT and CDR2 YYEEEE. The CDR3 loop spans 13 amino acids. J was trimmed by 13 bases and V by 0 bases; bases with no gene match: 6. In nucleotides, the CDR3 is TGTGCCAGCAGCTTGGCTAGCGGGAGGAACTGTTACTTC. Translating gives CASSLASGRNCYF.